Listed below are T cell receptor beta chains from one sample, sequenced in a study of Graves' ophthalmopathy and Graves' hyperthyroidism. TCRdb independently ran MiXCR on the multiplex PCR reads; one entry per CDR3 protein. This table holds 400,000 to 450,000 distinct CDR3 sequences, 21% found once. Specimen: peripheral blood. Receptor source: a woman between 18 and 30 years old with stable Graves' hyperthyroidism. The CDR3 runs from the conserved cysteine through the conserved F or W.

V: TRBV20-1
J: TRBJ2-7
length: 15
CDR3: CSAREDREFFYEQYF

V: TRBV12-3/TRBV12-4
J: TRBJ1-1
length: 15
CDR3: CASSPFGTWDTEAFF

V: TRBV6-2/TRBV6-3
J: TRBJ2-7
length: 14
CDR3: CASSYSFGSYEQYF

V: TRBV6-1
J: TRBJ2-7
length: 11
CDR3: CASRDRYEQYF

V: TRBV28
J: TRBJ2-7
length: 12
CDR3: CASSQGTNEQYF

V: TRBV6-2/TRBV6-3
J: TRBJ2-7
length: 14
CDR3: CASTLDRFSYEQYF

V: TRBV7-8
J: TRBJ2-7
length: 15
CDR3: CASSPSPHTGYEQYF

V: TRBV6-5
J: TRBJ1-1
length: 12
CDR3: CASSYLDRVAFF

V: TRBV3-1
J: TRBJ2-5
length: 15
CDR3: CASSQSIGWAETQYF

V: TRBV29-1
J: TRBJ1-1
length: 12
CDR3: CSVEVGGRPKIF

V: TRBV18
J: TRBJ2-7
length: 18
CDR3: CASSPVGTSGSSSYEQYF

V: TRBV11-2
J: TRBJ2-7
length: 15
CDR3: CASSPEARSSYEQYF

V: TRBV12-5
J: TRBJ2-7
length: 15
CDR3: CASGLIQGPSYEQYF

V: TRBV7-2
J: TRBJ1-1
length: 15
CDR3: CASSYRQGGNTEAFF

V: TRBV6-1
J: TRBJ1-2
length: 13
CDR3: CASSRGTGSGYTF

V: TRBV12-3/TRBV12-4
J: TRBJ1-5
length: 18
CDR3: CASSFSNGWDHSNQPQHF

V: TRBV19
J: TRBJ1-2
length: 14
CDR3: CASSILYINYGYTF

V: TRBV12-3/TRBV12-4
J: TRBJ1-2
length: 15
CDR3: CASKLSRFGGTGYTF

V: TRBV6-4
J: TRBJ2-5
length: 15
CDR3: CASSYSPLAEETQYF

V: TRBV6-1
J: TRBJ2-4
length: 21
CDR3: CASREPHLGLAGGKTKNIKYF

V: TRBV15
J: TRBJ2-5
length: 14
CDR3: CATSRVGGAETQYF

V: TRBV7-2
J: TRBJ2-7
length: 15
CDR3: CASREGQGSSYEQYF

V: TRBV12-3/TRBV12-4
J: TRBJ1-5
length: 14
CDR3: CASSPTGSVQPQHF

V: TRBV12-3/TRBV12-4
J: TRBJ1-6
length: 13
CDR3: CASRISYNSPLHF

V: TRBV6-2/TRBV6-3
J: TRBJ2-7
length: 15
CDR3: CASSYSLAGAYEQYF

V: TRBV25-1
J: TRBJ2-7
length: 14
CDR3: CASSDRENSYEQYF

V: TRBV20-1
J: TRBJ2-7
length: 15
CDR3: CSARIQGKISYEQYF

V: TRBV11-3
J: TRBJ2-2
length: 13
CDR3: CASSKGRTGELFF

V: TRBV20-1
J: TRBJ2-1
length: 16
CDR3: CSARPLAGASPNEQFF

V: TRBV6-1
J: TRBJ1-1
length: 14
CDR3: CASADWGLGTEAFF

V: TRBV29-1
J: TRBJ1-2
length: 13
CDR3: CSVARSANYGYTF

V: TRBV11-1
J: TRBJ1-5
length: 13
CDR3: CASSLYPNQPQHF

V: TRBV30
J: TRBJ2-3
length: 13
CDR3: CACRLAGGDTQYF

V: TRBV18
J: TRBJ1-1
length: 14
CDR3: CASSPDGRNTEAFF

V: TRBV5-1
J: TRBJ2-5
length: 15
CDR3: CASQRLAGPQETQYF

V: TRBV27
J: TRBJ1-1
length: 13
CDR3: CASSTIPGTEAFF

V: TRBV7-2
J: TRBJ2-5
length: 14
CDR3: CASTPRVGVETQYF

V: TRBV12-3/TRBV12-4
J: TRBJ1-2
length: 17
CDR3: CASKPKGPGAANYGYTF

V: TRBV14
J: TRBJ1-5
length: 16
CDR3: CASSQDRVYSNQPQHF

V: TRBV19
J: TRBJ2-2
length: 12
CDR3: CATISQSWELFF

V: TRBV2
J: TRBJ1-1
length: 17
CDR3: CASSVISVFRQGTEAFF

V: TRBV27
J: TRBJ1-2
length: 13
CDR3: CASSLSDRDGYTF

V: TRBV20-1
J: TRBJ2-5
length: 12
CDR3: CSALAVQETQYF